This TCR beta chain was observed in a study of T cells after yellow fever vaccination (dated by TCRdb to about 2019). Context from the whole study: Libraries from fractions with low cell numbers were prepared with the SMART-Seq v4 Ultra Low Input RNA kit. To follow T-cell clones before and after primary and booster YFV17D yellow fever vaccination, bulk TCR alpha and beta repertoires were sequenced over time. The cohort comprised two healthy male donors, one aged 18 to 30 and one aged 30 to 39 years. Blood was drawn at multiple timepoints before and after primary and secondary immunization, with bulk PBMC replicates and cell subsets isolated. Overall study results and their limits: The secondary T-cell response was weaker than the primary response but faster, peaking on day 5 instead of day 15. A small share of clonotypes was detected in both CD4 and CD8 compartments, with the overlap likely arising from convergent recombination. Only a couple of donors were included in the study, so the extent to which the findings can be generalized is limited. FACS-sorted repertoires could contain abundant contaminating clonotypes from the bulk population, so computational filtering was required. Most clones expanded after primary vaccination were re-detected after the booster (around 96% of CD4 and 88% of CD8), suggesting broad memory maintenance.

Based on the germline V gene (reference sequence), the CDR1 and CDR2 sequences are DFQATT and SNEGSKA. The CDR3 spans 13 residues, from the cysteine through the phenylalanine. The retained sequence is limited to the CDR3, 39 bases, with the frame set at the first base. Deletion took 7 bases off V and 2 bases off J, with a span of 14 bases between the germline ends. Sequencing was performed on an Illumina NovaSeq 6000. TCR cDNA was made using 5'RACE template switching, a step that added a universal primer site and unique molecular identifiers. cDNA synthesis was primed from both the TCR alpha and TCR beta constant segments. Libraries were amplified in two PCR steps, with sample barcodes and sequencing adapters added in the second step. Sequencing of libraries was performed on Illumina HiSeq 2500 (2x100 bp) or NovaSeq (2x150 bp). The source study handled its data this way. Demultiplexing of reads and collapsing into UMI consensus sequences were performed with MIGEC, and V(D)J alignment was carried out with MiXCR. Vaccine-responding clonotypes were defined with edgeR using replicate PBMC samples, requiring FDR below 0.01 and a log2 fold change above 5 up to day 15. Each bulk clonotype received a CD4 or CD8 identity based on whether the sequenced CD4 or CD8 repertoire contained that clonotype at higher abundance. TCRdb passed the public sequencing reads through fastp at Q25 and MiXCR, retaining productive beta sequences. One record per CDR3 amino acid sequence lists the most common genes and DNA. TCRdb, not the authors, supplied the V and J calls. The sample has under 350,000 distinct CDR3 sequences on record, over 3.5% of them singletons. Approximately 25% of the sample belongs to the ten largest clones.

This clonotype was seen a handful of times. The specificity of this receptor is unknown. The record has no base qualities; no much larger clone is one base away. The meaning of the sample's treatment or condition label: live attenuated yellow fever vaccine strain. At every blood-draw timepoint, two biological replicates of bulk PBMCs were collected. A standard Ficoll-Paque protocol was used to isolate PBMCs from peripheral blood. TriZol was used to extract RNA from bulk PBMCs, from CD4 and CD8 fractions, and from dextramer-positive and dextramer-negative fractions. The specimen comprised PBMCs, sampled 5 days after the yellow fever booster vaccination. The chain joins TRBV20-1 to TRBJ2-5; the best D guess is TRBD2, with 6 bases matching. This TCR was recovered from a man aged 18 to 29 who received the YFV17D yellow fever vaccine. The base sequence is TGCAGTGTCAAGGTTGGGGGGCAAGAGACCCAGTACTTC. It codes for CSVKVGGQETQYF.